Listed here are 16 T cell receptor beta chains from one sample, sequenced in a study of metastatic and nonmetastatic thyroid tumors. TCRdb re-called clones via MiXCR from the PCR reads. The profile shows roughly 13,000 clones, 25% to 30% of them singletons. Before thyroid surgery, none of the patients had received any treatment. Sequencing used tumor tissue. The origin of the receptors is a female donor with papillary thyroid cancer or a benign thyroid nodule (not recorded which). Some clones in this sample may be carry-over from other donors' samples.

By share, this clone counts as medium-sized. The chain carries TRBV10-3 and TRBJ1-1, with D uncertain. The germline V gene has CDR1 ENHRY and CDR2 SYGVKD. The CDR3 extends over 12 amino acids. V was shortened by 6 bases and J by 5 bases, with 10 bases between the two germline ends. CDR3 DNA sequence: TGTGCCATCAGCGGTATTGGTACTGAAGCTTTCTTT. Its translation is CAISGIGTEAFF.

This clone was found many times. The rearrangement joins TRBV29-1 to TRBJ1-2; no reliable D call. The CDR3 is 13 residues long. Germline V lookup: CDR1 SQVTM, CDR2 ANQGSEA. The V and J ends lost 4 bases and 2 bases respectively, with 11 bases between them. CDR3 nucleotides: TGCAGCGTTGGTGAAGGGCCAAACTATGGCTACACCTTC. It yields the protein CSVGEGPNYGYTF.

The sample holds many counts of this clone. The chain uses TRBV12-3 or TRBV12-4 and TRBJ1-1, with 7 nucleotides matching TRBD1. The CDR3 totals 17 residues. The V segment lost 2 bases and the J segment 3 bases; nucleotides outside the gene matches: 12. Here the CDR3 DNA reads TGTGCCAGCAGTTTATCCCCAAGGACAGGATCGGACACTGAAGCTTTCTTT. Translated, it gives CASSLSPRTGSDTEAFF.

This clone was counted a few times. The V and J genes are TRBV5-6 and TRBJ1-5; TRBD1 aligns across 8 bases. Per the germline V gene, CDR1 is SGHDT and CDR2 is YYEEEE. This CDR3 is built from 16 residues. Trimming at V came to 5 bases and at J to 7 bases, leaving 14 bases not matched to a gene. The CDR3 region is CASRTWTGSLRQPQHF. CDR3 nucleotides: TGTGCCAGCAGAACCTGGACAGGGAGCCTCAGGCAGCCCCAGCATTTT.

The V call is TRBV6-2 or TRBV6-3, the J call TRBJ2-3; D possibly matches TRBD1 or TRBD2 (5 bases each). The germline V and J ends were trimmed by 5 bases and 2 bases, with 26 bases remaining between them. This CDR3 is 19 amino acids long. The germline V gene encodes CDR1 MNHEY and CDR2 SVGEGT. The DNA of the CDR3 is TGTGCCAGCAGTCCCGTGGGACGAGCCCACTATTTGTCCACAGATACGCAGTATTTT. Translated, it gives CASSPVGRAHYLSTDTQYF.

The chain is built from TRBV3-1 and TRBJ1-3; D unclear. The CDR3 runs to 13 residues. V was pared by 1 base and J by 6 bases, with 7 bases between. Germline V gives CDR1 LGHDT, CDR2 YNNKEL (reference sequence). CDR3 region: CASSQGESNTIYF. The CDR3 nucleotides are TGTGCCAGCAGCCAAGGGGAATCAAACACCATATATTTT.

This clone was seen at least ten times. This chain links TRBV2 with TRBJ2-1; possibly TRBD1 for D (7 bases). Looked up from germline, CDR1 is SNHLY and CDR2 is FYNNEI. The CDR3 has 13 amino acids. V was trimmed by 11 bases and J by 5 bases, leaving 16 bases between them. CDR3 coding DNA: TGTGCCCAAGGGGGCACGGGGGACAATGAGCAGTTCTTC. Protein: CAQGGTGDNEQFF.

In this sample, this clone turned up a few times. Distinct nucleotide sequences in the sample also encode this CDR3. The chain is built from TRBV28 and TRBJ2-7; a weak D match, TRBD1 (5 bases). There are 14 residues in the CDR3. Between the trimmed V and J ends, which lost 0 bases and 12 bases, there was a span of 18 bases. CDR1 and CDR2 (germline): MDHEN, SYDVKM. The CDR3 is CASSLWPQGNEWYF. The CDR3 DNA follows: TGTGCCAGCAGTTTATGGCCCCAGGGTAATGAGTGGTACTTC.

This clone has a count of ten or more. The genes are TRBV30 and TRBJ1-3, with D unresolved. The CDR3 extends over 12 amino acids. The germline V gene has CDR1 GTSNPN and CDR2 SVGIG (reference sequence). V lost 4 bases and J lost 8, with 12 bases in between. The CDR3 sequence: CAWNRGPDTIYF. CDR3 in DNA: TGTGCCTGGAATCGGGGTCCAGACACCATATATTTT.

This chain links TRBV28 with TRBJ2-1; 10 nucleotides match TRBD2. This CDR3 region has 16 residues. Looked up from germline, CDR1 is MDHEN and CDR2 is SYDVKM. With V trimmed by 3 bases and J by 7 bases, 9 bases remained unmatched. DNA of the CDR3: TGTGCCAGCAGTTTGGCCGGGACTAGCGCCTTAAATGAGCAGTTCTTC. The encoded protein is CASSLAGTSALNEQFF.

By frequency in the sample, this clone is medium-sized. This chain connects TRBV5-4 to TRBJ1-2; D is possibly TRBD1 (5 bases). This CDR3 comprises 14 residues. V lost 6 bases, J lost 4 bases, and 16 bases lay in between. CDR1 is SGHNT, CDR2 YYREEE, per germline (reference sequence). The CDR3 region has the DNA TGTGCCAGCACCTGGGCAGGGAGAGCCTATGGCTACACCTTC. This encodes CASTWAGRAYGYTF.

This rearrangement joins TRBV13 to TRBJ2-7; no clear D gene. This CDR3 spans 12 amino acids. V lost 5 bases, J lost 6 bases, and 11 bases lay in between. CDR1 is PRHDT and CDR2 is FYEKMQ in the germline V gene (reference sequence). CDR3 sequence: CASSRYQGEQYF. In DNA, the CDR3 is TGTGCCAGCAGCCGCTACCAAGGCGAGCAGTACTTC.

The J gene is TRBJ2-5, the V gene TRBV7-3; tentatively, D is TRBD1 (6 bases). V was trimmed by 5 bases and J by 2 bases, leaving 12 bases between them. Per the germline V gene, CDR1 is SGHTA and CDR2 is FQGTGA. CDR3 length: 14 amino acids. The CDR3 coding sequence is TGTGCCAGCAGCCCGACAGGCCTTCAAGAGACCCAGTACTTC. Its translation is CASSPTGLQETQYF. The full variable domain, its missing parts supplied by reference TRBV7-3 and TRBJ2-5, is GAGVSQTPSNKVTEKGKYVELRCDPISGHTALYWYRQSLGQGPEFLIYFQGTGAADDSGLPNDRFFAVRPEGSVSTLKIQRTERGDSAVYLCASSPTGLQETQYFGPGTRLLVL.

The chain couples TRBV30 to TRBJ1-2, with D perhaps TRBD1 (6 bases). Germline V gene data show CDR1 as GTSNPN and CDR2 as SVGIG (reference sequence). This CDR3 is 13 amino acids long. V lost 2 bases and J 8 bases, leaving 15 bases between the germline ends. The chain's CDR3 is CAWSRAGALGYTF. The CDR3 DNA sequence: TGTGCCTGGAGTCGGGCAGGGGCTTTGGGCTACACCTTC.

The chain links TRBV6-5 to TRBJ1-1, with a weak D call TRBD1 (5 bases). From germline, CDR1 is MNHEY and CDR2 SVGAGI. The CDR3 length is 14 residues. The V and J ends lost 4 bases and 5 bases respectively, with 14 bases between them. This chain's CDR3 is CASSSSAGGTEAFF. DNA for the CDR3: TGTGCCAGCAGTTCCTCGGCGGGGGGGACTGAAGCTTTCTTT.

This clone occurred many times. This chain joins TRBV27 and TRBJ2-5; 7 positions match TRBD1. CDR1 and CDR2 (germline): MNHEY, SMNVEV (reference sequence). Trimming removed 5 bases from V and 5 bases from J; junction bases left unmatched: 11. There are 15 residues in the CDR3. The CDR3 coding sequence is TGTGCCAGCAGTAAACTAGACAGGGCAGCGGAGACCCAGTACTTC. It translates to CASSKLDRAAETQYF.